This TCR beta chain appears in the sequencing data of a study of tumor-infiltrating lymphocytes in oesophageal squamous cell carcinoma. Germline-derived CDR1 and CDR2 are MGHRA and YSYEKL. Trimming cost V 0 bases and J 1 base, with 12 bases left between them. CDR3 length: 17 amino acids. This clonotype was detected ten times or more. TCRdb re-derived calls from the PCR reads in MiXCR, one entry per CDR3 protein. The repertoire has 14,000 or so distinct CDR3 sequences, 40% to 60% of them found once; the top ten carry 12% to 15%. This receptor was obtained from a male donor with esophageal squamous cell carcinoma. Sequenced material: blood. The chain joins TRBV4-1 to TRBJ1-4; possible D gene TRBD1, 5 bases. The CDR3 sequence is CASSQDRGRRTNEKLFF. In DNA form, the CDR3 reads TGCGCCAGCAGCCAAGATCGGGGGAGGAGAACTAATGAAAAACTGTTTTTT.